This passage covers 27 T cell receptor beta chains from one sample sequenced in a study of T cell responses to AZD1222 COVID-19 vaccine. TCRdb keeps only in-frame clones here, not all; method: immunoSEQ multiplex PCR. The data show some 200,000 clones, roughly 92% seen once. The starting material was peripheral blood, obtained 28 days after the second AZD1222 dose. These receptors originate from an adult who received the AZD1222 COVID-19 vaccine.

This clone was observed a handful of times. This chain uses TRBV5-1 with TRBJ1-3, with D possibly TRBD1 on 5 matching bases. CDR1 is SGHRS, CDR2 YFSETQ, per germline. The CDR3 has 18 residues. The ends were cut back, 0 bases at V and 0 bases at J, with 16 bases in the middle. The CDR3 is CASSLEGSRDHSGNTIYF. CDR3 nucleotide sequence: TGCGCCAGCAGCTTGGAAGGGAGCCGGGACCACTCTGGAAACACCATATATTTT.

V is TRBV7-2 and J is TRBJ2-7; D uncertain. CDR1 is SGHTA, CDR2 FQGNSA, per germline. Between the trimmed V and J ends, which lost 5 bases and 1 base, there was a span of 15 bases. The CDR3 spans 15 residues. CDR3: CASSPQELNSYEQYF. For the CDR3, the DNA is TGTGCCAGCAGCCCCCAGGAGCTAAATTCCTACGAGCAGTACTTC. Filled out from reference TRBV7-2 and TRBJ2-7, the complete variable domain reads GAGVSQSPSNKVTEKGKDVELRCDPISGHTALYWYRQSLGQGLEFLIYFQGNSAPDKSGLPSDRFSAERTGGSVSTLTIQRTQQEDSAVYLCASSPQELNSYEQYFGPGTRLTVT.

CDR3 loop: CASSLGTSTAEQYF. The CDR3 DNA is TGTGCCAGCAGCTTAGGGACATCGACGGCCGAGCAGTACTTC. The rearrangement uses TRBV7-3 and TRBJ2-7, with D maybe TRBD1 (6 bases). V lost 2 bases and J 6 bases, leaving 14 bases between the germline ends. This CDR3 has 14 amino acids. CDR1 and CDR2 (germline): SGHTA, FQGTGA.

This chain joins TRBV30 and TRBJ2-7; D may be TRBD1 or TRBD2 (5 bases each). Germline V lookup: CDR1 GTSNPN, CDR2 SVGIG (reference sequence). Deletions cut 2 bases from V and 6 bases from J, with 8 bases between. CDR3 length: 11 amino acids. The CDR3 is CAWSHGGEQYF. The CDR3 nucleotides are TGTGCCTGGAGTCATGGGGGCGAGCAGTACTTC.

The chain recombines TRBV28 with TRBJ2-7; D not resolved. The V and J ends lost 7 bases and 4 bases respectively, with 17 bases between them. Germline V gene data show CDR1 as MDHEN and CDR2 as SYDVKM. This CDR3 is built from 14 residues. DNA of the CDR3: TGTGCCAGCAAGGCCCGGGCCACCCCTTACGAGCAGTACTTC. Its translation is CASKARATPYEQYF.

CDR3 protein: CASSPRDRGYGYTF. The CDR3 DNA reads TGTGCCAGCAGCCCCCGGGACAGGGGCTATGGCTACACCTTC. The chain uses TRBV2 and TRBJ1-2; 10 bases match TRBD1. V was clipped by 6 bases and J by 4 bases; unmatched bases: 5. The CDR3 has 14 amino acids. Germline CDR1 is SNHLY and CDR2 is FYNNEI. Based on the CDR3 plus reference TRBV2 and TRBJ1-2, the full variable domain is EPEVTQTPSHQVTQMGQEVILRCVPISNHLYFYWYRQILGQKVEFLVSFYNNEISEKSEIFDDQFSVERPDGSNFTLKIRSTKLEDSAMYFCASSPRDRGYGYTFGSGTRLTVV.

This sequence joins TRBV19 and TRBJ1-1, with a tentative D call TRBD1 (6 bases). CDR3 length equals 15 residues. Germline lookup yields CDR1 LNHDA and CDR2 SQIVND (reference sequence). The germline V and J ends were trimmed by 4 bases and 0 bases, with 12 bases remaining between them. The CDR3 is CASSRAGDLNTEAFF. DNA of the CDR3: TGTGCCAGTAGTAGGGCAGGGGATTTGAACACTGAAGCTTTCTTT. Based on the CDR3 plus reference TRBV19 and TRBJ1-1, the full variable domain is DGGITQSPKYLFRKEGQNVTLSCEQNLNHDAMYWYRQDPGQGLRLIYYSQIVNDFQKGDIAEGYSVSREKKESFPLTVTSAQKNPTAFYLCASSRAGDLNTEAFFGQGTRLTVV.

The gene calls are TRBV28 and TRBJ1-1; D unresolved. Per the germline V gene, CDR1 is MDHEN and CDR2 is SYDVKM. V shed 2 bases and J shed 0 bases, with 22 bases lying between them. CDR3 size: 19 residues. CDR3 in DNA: TGTGCCAGCAGTTTAGTCCGAACGAGCTCAGGCTTCATGAACACTGAAGCTTTCTTT. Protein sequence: CASSLVRTSSGFMNTEAFF.

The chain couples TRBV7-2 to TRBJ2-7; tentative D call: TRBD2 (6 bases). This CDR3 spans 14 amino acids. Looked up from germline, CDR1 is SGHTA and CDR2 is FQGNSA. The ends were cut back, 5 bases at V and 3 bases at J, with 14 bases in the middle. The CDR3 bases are TGTGCCAGCAGCCTGTCCCGGGACTTCTACGAGCAGTACTTC. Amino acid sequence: CASSLSRDFYEQYF.

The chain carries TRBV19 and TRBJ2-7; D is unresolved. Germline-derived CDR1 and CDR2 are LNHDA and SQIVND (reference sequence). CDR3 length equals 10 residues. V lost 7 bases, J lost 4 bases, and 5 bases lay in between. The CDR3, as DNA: TGTGCCAGTAAGGTTTACGAGCAGTACTTC. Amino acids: CASKVYEQYF.

The CDR3 is CASSPRPFYSNQPQHF. The CDR3, as DNA: TGTGCCAGCAGTCCCAGGCCGTTCTATAGCAATCAGCCCCAGCATTTT. V and J are TRBV28 and TRBJ1-5; no firm D call. CDR3 length: 16 residues. V was cut by 5 bases and J by 0 bases, with 14 bases left in between. Germline lookup yields CDR1 MDHEN and CDR2 SYDVKM.

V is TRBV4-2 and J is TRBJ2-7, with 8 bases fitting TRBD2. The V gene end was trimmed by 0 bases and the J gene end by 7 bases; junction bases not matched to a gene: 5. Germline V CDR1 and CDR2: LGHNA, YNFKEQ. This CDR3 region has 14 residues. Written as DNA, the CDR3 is TGTGCCAGCAGCCAAGAAGCGGGAGTTGATGAGCAGTACTTC. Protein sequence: CASSQEAGVDEQYF.

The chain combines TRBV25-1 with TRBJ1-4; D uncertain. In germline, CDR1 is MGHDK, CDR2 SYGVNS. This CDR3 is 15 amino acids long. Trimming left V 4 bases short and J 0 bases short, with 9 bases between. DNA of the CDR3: TGTGCCAGCAGTGTTGGAAGTACAACTAATGAAAAACTGTTTTTT. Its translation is CASSVGSTTNEKLFF.

The CDR3 bases are TGCAGCGTTGAAGATTTTTTCCCGGGAGGTACTGAAGCTTTCTTT. Its translation: CSVEDFFPGGTEAFF. The V gene is TRBV29-1, the J gene TRBJ1-1; D gene uncertain. The V end lost 0 bases, the J end lost 5 bases, and 16 bases lay between the germline ends. The CDR3 covers 15 residues. CDR1 and CDR2 (germline): SQVTM, ANQGSEA.

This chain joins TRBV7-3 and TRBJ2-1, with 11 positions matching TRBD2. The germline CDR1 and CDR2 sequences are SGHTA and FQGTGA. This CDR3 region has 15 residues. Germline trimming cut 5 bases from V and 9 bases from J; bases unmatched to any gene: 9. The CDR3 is CASSRRTSGYGEQFF. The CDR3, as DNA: TGTGCCAGCAGCCGGCGGACTAGCGGGTACGGTGAGCAGTTCTTC.

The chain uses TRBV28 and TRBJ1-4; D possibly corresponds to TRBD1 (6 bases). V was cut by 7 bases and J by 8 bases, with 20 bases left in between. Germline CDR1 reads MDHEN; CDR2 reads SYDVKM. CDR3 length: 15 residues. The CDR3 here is CASTLGGRGGEKLFF. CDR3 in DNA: TGTGCCAGCACCCTAGGTGGCAGGGGAGGGGAAAAACTGTTTTTT.

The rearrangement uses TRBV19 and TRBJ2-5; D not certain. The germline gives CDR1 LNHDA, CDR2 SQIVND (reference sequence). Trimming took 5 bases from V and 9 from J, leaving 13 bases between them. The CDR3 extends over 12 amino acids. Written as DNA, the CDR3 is TGTGCCAGTAGTGGCGGTTATTCGGCCCAGTACTTC. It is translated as CASSGGYSAQYF.

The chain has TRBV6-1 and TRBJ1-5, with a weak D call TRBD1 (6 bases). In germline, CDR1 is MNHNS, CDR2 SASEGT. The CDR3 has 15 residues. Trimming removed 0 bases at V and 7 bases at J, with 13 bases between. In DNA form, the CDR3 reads TGTGCCAGCAGTGAAGCGGAAGGGACACGGCAGCCCCAGCATTTT. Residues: CASSEAEGTRQPQHF.

CDR3 nucleotides: TGTGCCAGCAGCTTGTTCCCCAGTAACTATGGCTACACCTTC. It encodes CASSLFPSNYGYTF. The chain carries TRBV5-5 and TRBJ1-2, with D unclear. Trimming shortened V by 1 base and J by 1 base, and 8 bases separated the two germline ends. Per germline, CDR1 SGHKS and CDR2 YYEKEE (reference sequence). The CDR3 is made up of 14 amino acids. Full variable domain (missing parts from reference TRBV5-5 and TRBJ1-2): DAGVTQSPTHLIKTRGQQVTLRCSPISGHKSVSWYQQVLGQGPQFIFQYYEKEERGRGNFPDRFSARQFPNYSSELNVNALLLGDSALYLCASSLFPSNYGYTFGSGTRLTVV.

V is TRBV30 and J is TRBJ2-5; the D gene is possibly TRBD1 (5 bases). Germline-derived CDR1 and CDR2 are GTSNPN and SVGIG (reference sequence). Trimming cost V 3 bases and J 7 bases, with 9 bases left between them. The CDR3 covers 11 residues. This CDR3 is CAWRTEGTQYF. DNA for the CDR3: TGTGCCTGGAGGACAGAAGGGACCCAGTACTTC. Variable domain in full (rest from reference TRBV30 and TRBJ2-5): SQTIHQWPATLVQPVGSPLSLECTVEGTSNPNLYWYRQAAGRGLQLLFYSVGIGQISSEVPQNLSASRPQDRQFILSSKKLLLSDSGFYLCAWRTEGTQYFGPGTRLLVL.

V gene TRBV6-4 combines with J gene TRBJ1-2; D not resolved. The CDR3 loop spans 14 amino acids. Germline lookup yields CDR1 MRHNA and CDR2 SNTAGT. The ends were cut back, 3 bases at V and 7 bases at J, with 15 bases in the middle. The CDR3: CASSERLFLGGYTF. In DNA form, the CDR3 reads TGTGCCAGCAGTGAAAGGCTCTTCCTGGGTGGCTACACCTTC.

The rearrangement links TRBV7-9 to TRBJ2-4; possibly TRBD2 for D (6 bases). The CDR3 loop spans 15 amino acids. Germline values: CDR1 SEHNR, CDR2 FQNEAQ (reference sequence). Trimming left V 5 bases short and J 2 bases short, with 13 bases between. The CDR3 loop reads CASSPRGGTKNIQYF. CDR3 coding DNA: TGTGCCAGCAGCCCAAGGGGAGGAACCAAAAACATTCAGTACTTC.

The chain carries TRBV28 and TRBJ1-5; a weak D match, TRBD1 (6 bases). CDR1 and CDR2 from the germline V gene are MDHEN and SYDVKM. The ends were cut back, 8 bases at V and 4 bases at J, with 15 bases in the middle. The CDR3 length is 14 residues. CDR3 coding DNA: TGTGCCAGCGGAGAAGGGGGGCGTAATCAGCCCCAGCATTTT. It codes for CASGEGGRNQPQHF. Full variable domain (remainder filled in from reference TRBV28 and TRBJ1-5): DVKVTQSSRYLVKRTGEKVFLECVQDMDHENMFWYRQDPGLGLRLIYFSYDVKMKEKGDIPEGYSVSREKKERFSLILESASTNQTSMYLCASGEGGRNQPQHFGDGTRLSIL.

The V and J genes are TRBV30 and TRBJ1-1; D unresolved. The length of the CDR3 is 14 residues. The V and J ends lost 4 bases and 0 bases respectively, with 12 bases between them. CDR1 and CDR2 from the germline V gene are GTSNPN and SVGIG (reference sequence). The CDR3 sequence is CAWIGMTLNTEAFF. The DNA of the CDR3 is TGTGCCTGGATCGGAATGACGCTGAACACTGAAGCTTTCTTT.

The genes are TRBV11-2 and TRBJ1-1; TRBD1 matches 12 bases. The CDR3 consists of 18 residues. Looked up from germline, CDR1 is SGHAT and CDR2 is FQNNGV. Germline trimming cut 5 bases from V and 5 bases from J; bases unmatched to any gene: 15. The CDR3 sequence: CASSPRVGDRGRGTEAFF. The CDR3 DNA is TGTGCCAGCAGCCCAAGGGTGGGGGACAGGGGGCGTGGGACTGAAGCTTTCTTT.

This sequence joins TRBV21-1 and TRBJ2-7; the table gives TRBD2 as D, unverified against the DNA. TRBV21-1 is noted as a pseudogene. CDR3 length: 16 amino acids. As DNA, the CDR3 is TGTGCCAGCACCATAAGGGGGAGGGCTACTTCCTACGAGCAGTACTTC. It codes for CASTIRGRATSYEQYF.

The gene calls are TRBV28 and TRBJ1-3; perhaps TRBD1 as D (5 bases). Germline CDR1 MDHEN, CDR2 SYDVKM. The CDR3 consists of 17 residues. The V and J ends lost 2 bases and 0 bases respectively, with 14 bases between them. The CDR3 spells CASSLVGGSNSGNTIYF. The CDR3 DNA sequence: TGTGCCAGCAGTTTAGTCGGGGGGAGCAACTCTGGAAACACCATATATTTT.